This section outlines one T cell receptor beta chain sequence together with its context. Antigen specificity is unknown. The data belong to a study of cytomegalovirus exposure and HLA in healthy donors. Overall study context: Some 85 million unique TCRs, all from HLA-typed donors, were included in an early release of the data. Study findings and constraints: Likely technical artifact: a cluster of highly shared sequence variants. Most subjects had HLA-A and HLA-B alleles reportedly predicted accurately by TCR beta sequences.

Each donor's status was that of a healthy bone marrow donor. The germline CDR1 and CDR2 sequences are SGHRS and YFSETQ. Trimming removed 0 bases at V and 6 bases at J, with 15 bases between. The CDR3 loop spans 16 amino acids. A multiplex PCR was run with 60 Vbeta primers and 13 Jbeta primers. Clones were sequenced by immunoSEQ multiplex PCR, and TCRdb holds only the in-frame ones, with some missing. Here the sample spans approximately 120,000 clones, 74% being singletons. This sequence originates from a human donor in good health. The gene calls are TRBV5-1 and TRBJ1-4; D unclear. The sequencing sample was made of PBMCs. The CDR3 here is CASSLGRERGHEKLFF. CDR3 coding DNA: TGCGCCAGCAGCTTGGGTAGGGAGCGGGGTCATGAAAAACTGTTTTTT.